The 7 T cell receptor beta chains below come from one sample, sequenced in a study of early T cells in non-severe SARS-CoV-2 infection. One entry per CDR3 protein results from TCRdb running MiXCR on the 5' RACE reads. This sample yields just over 95,000 distinct CDR3 sequences, of which roughly 11% are seen a single time; around 5.4% belongs to the top ten. Sequenced input: whole blood. The receptors were gathered from an adult who was a healthcare worker with PCR-confirmed SARS-CoV-2 infection or an uninfected control (not recorded which).

This chain uses TRBV29-1 with TRBJ2-1; D is uncertain. V lost 3 bases and J lost 8, with 11 bases in between. Looked up from germline, CDR1 is SQVTM and CDR2 is ANQGSEA. The CDR3 length is 12 residues. The CDR3 sequence: CSVDVVNHEQFF. As DNA, the CDR3 is TGCAGCGTTGATGTGGTAAACCATGAGCAGTTCTTC.

This clonotype was picked up a small number of times. V is TRBV6-5 and J is TRBJ1-1, with D perhaps TRBD1 (5 bases). V was cut by 0 bases and J by 5 bases, with 13 bases left in between. Germline CDR1 reads MNHEY; CDR2 reads SVGAGI. The CDR3 is 15 residues long. In DNA form, the CDR3 reads TGTGCCAGCAGTTACTCGTTTCCAGGGAGTACTGAAGCTTTCTTT. This translates into CASSYSFPGSTEAFF.

In this sample, this clonotype turned up many times. This chain connects TRBV7-2 to TRBJ1-1; no clear D gene. This CDR3 contains 15 residues. Germline V CDR1 and CDR2: SGHTA, FQGNSA. Trimming removed 6 bases at V and 2 bases at J, with 16 bases between. CDR3 amino acids: CASSPSVRQNTEAFF. The DNA for the CDR3 is TGTGCCAGCAGTCCCTCGGTCCGGCAAAACACTGAAGCTTTCTTT. The full variable domain, with the rest looked up from reference TRBV7-2 and TRBJ1-1, is GAGVSQSPSNKVTEKGKDVELRCDPISGHTALYWYRQSLGQGLEFLIYFQGNSAPDKSGLPSDRFSAERTGGSVSTLTIQRTQQEDSAVYLCASSPSVRQNTEAFFGQGTRLTVV.

A note on this clonotype: This may arise from a read error, as a much more abundant clone is one base away. The V and J genes are TRBV3-1 and TRBJ2-3; D possibly uses TRBD1 or TRBD2 (7 bases each). Germline CDR1 LGHDT, CDR2 YNNKEL (reference sequence). V lost 4 bases to trimming and J lost 6 bases, with 17 bases between them. The CDR3 consists of 15 residues. CDR3 DNA: TGTGCCAGCAGCCTCTCAGGGGGGGCCGGGGATACGCAGTATTTT. Its protein is CASSLSGGAGDTQYF.

This clonotype was counted at least ten times. J is TRBJ1-6 and V is TRBV6-6, with TRBD1 matching 9 bases. The V gene's germline CDR1 is MNHNY and CDR2 SVGAGI (reference sequence). The CDR3 sequence is 16 residues long. V dropped 2 bases and J dropped 10; count of bases not matched to a gene: 9. CDR3 loop: CASSYPPGQGHSPLHF. The CDR3, as DNA: TGTGCCAGCAGTTACCCTCCGGGACAGGGCCACTCACCCCTCCACTTT.

This clonotype appeared many times. This chain joins TRBV30 and TRBJ1-1; tentative D call: TRBD1 (5 bases). The germline V gene has CDR1 GTSNPN and CDR2 SVGIG (reference sequence). V lost 7 bases, J lost 4 bases, and 10 bases lay in between. CDR3 length equals 11 residues. The CDR3 nucleotides read TGTGCCTTTCGACAGACCACTGAAGCTTTCTTT. This encodes CAFRQTTEAFF.

This clonotype was counted many times. The rearrangement uses TRBV13 and TRBJ2-4; D possibly corresponds to TRBD1 (6 bases). This CDR3 is built from 13 residues. Trimming stripped 5 bases from V and 6 bases from J, with 11 bases between. Germline V gene sequence: CDR1 PRHDT, CDR2 FYEKMQ (reference sequence). CDR3 loop: CASSTGQRNIQYF. The CDR3 bases are TGTGCCAGCAGCACCGGACAGCGAAACATTCAGTACTTC.